This TCR beta chain appears in the sequencing data of a study of blood T cell repertoires in COVID-19. Clones were sequenced by immunoSEQ multiplex PCR, and TCRdb holds only the in-frame ones, with some missing. Among under 350,000 clones listed, roughly 85% were seen once. Germline V gene lookup returns CDR1 SQVTM and CDR2 ANQGSEA. This CDR3 region has 13 residues. Trimming took 7 bases from V and 1 from J, leaving 12 bases between them. The TCR sequence derives from a woman between 65 and 79 years old with acute or convalescent COVID-19. The material sequenced was peripheral blood. The chain couples TRBV29-1 to TRBJ2-3; D may be TRBD1 (5 bases). CDR3 sequence reads: CSAPGWGTDTQYF. In DNA form, the CDR3 reads TGCAGCGCCCCAGGGTGGGGCACAGATACGCAGTATTTT.